Below are 26 T cell receptor beta chains sequenced from a single sample in a study of T cell repertoires and HLA-DP antigens. This table comes from immunoSEQ multiplex PCR, and its TCRdb copy is limited to in-frame clones, with some not included. Of around 70,000 clones listed, around 80% are singletons. These receptors lack a known antigen. Sequenced material: CD4+ T cells from PBMCs. These receptors all stem from a man aged 55 to 69 in good health and CMV-seronegative.

The V gene is TRBV27, the J gene TRBJ1-4; no definite D call. The germline V and J ends were trimmed by 6 bases and 2 bases, with 10 bases remaining between them. This CDR3 spans 14 amino acids. Germline CDR1 and CDR2: MNHEY and SMNVEV (reference sequence). Here the CDR3 reads CASRTTATNEKLFF. The DNA of the CDR3 is TGTGCCAGCAGAACGACGGCGACTAATGAAAAACTGTTTTTT.

The CDR3 nucleotides are TGTGCCAGCAGCCTTACGTCCGACAGGAGGAACACTGAAGCTTTCTTT. Protein product: CASSLTSDRRNTEAFF. The rearrangement uses TRBV7-2 and TRBJ1-1, with a weak D call TRBD1 (6 bases). CDR1 and CDR2 (germline): SGHTA, FQGNSA. There are 16 residues in the CDR3. The V end lost 5 bases, the J end lost 1 base, and 17 bases lay between the germline ends.

This clone came up a few times. CDR3 in DNA: TGTGCCAGCAGTTCCCGACAGGGGGGCTACGAGCAGTACTTC. Encoded protein: CASSSRQGGYEQYF. V gene TRBV27 combines with J gene TRBJ2-7; TRBD1 aligns across 9 bases. From germline, CDR1 is MNHEY and CDR2 SMNVEV (reference sequence). V trimming: 4 bases; J trimming: 3 bases; junction bases outside the gene matches: 4. The CDR3 is made up of 14 amino acids.

The chain recombines TRBV19 with TRBJ1-2; the D gene is possibly TRBD1 (6 bases). V lost 7 bases and J 8 bases, leaving 20 bases between the germline ends. This CDR3 region has 14 residues. Germline loops: CDR1 LNHDA, CDR2 SQIVND (reference sequence). This CDR3 is CASTGGHVWKGYTF. CDR3 in DNA: TGTGCCAGTACGGGGGGCCACGTATGGAAGGGCTACACCTTC.

This clone showed up just once. V usage is TRBV6-1 and J usage is TRBJ2-5; 7 bases are a match to TRBD1. This CDR3 contains 14 residues. CDR1 MNHNS and CDR2 SASEGT come from the germline V gene. V was pared by 6 bases and J by 1 base, with 5 bases of the junction left unmatched. The CDR3 nucleotides are TGTGCCAGCAGATTGGGACAGTCCCAAGAGACCCAGTACTTC. Its translation is CASRLGQSQETQYF.

The J gene is TRBJ1-3, the V gene TRBV9, with D uncertain. This CDR3 has 15 amino acids. The V gene's germline CDR1 is SGDLS and CDR2 YYNGEE. Deletions cut 0 bases from V and 0 bases from J, with 7 bases between. The DNA for the CDR3 is TGTGCCAGCAGCGTAGGGCCGGACTCTGGAAACACCATATATTTT. The encoded protein is CASSVGPDSGNTIYF.

V usage is TRBV5-1 and J usage is TRBJ2-3; TRBD1 matches 10 bases. Trimming at V came to 5 bases and at J to 4 bases, leaving 4 bases not matched to a gene. There are 14 residues in the CDR3. Per germline, CDR1 SGHRS and CDR2 YFSETQ. CDR3 sequence reads: CASRKTGGADTQYF. CDR3 DNA: TGCGCCAGCAGGAAGACAGGGGGCGCAGATACGCAGTATTTT.

This chain connects TRBV4-3 to TRBJ2-7; 7 bases match TRBD2. Germline CDR1 reads LGHNA; CDR2 reads YSLEER. The J segment lost 5 bases and the V segment lost 0 bases, leaving 7 bases of the junction unmatched. The CDR3 is 15 amino acids. The CDR3 DNA sequence: TGCGCCAGCAGCCAAGATTTTGCGGGAGACAACGAGCAGTACGTC. Its translation: CASSQDFAGDNEQYV.

This chain links TRBV5-5 with TRBJ2-5, with 7 bases identical to TRBD2. This CDR3 contains 15 residues. Trimming took 0 bases from V and 4 from J; bases not matched to a gene: 6. Germline V gives CDR1 SGHKS, CDR2 YYEKEE (reference sequence). The CDR3 nucleotides are TGTGCCAGCAGCTTGGCCGCGGGAGTTATAGAGACCCAGTACTTC. The encoded protein is CASSLAAGVIETQYF.

J is TRBJ2-1 and V is TRBV5-1, with D possibly being TRBD2 (5 bases). The CDR3 covers 14 residues. With 6 bases removed from V and 8 bases from J, the gap between germline ends came to 18 bases. In germline, CDR1 is SGHRS, CDR2 YFSETQ. CDR3 nucleotide sequence: TGCGCCAGCACCCCGGACGGACTTCTCGATGAGCAGTTCTTC. This encodes CASTPDGLLDEQFF.

This clone was recorded once. The chain couples TRBV19 to TRBJ1-4; weak D call: TRBD1 (5 bases). The CDR3 has 15 amino acids. Germline CDR1 and CDR2: LNHDA and SQIVND (reference sequence). The ends were cut back, 7 bases at V and 7 bases at J, with 19 bases in the middle. The CDR3 is CASKERGAVGEKLFF. CDR3 in DNA: TGTGCCAGTAAAGAGCGAGGGGCGGTAGGTGAAAAACTGTTTTTT.

CDR3 sequence reads: CASSANPLQGIGYTF. The CDR3 nucleotides are TGTGCCAGCAGCGCAAACCCCTTACAGGGGATTGGCTACACCTTC. This chain links TRBV7-2 with TRBJ1-2, with 7 bases fitting TRBD1. After removal of 5 bases from V and 7 bases from J, the junction contained 13 bases not matched to a gene. CDR1 is SGHTA and CDR2 is FQGNSA in the germline V gene. This CDR3 is built from 15 residues.

The chain joins TRBV28 to TRBJ1-1, with D unclear. This CDR3 region has 15 residues. The ends were cut back, 6 bases at V and 1 base at J, with 15 bases in the middle. CDR1 and CDR2 from the germline V gene are MDHEN and SYDVKM. The CDR3 reads CASRSREARNTEAFF. CDR3 nucleotides: TGTGCCAGCAGGTCGAGGGAGGCTAGGAACACTGAAGCTTTCTTT.

The chain recombines TRBV11-2 with TRBJ1-1; D unresolved. This CDR3 has 13 amino acids. Deletions cut 8 bases from V and 4 bases from J, with 14 bases between. Germline V CDR1 and CDR2: SGHAT, FQNNGV. CDR3 amino acids: CASAPLGGTEAFF. The CDR3 DNA reads as TGTGCCAGCGCTCCCCTTGGTGGCACTGAAGCTTTCTTT.

The genes are TRBV7-2 and TRBJ2-1; D ambiguous. With 2 bases removed from V and 4 bases from J, the gap between germline ends came to 6 bases. The CDR3 consists of 13 residues. The germline gives CDR1 SGHTA, CDR2 FQGNSA. The chain's CDR3 is CASSLMVYNEQFF. The CDR3 nucleotides read TGTGCCAGCAGCTTAATGGTGTACAATGAGCAGTTCTTC.

V and J are TRBV7-7 and TRBJ2-3; D is ambiguous. The CDR3 runs 14 residues. With 1 base removed from V and 0 bases from J, the gap between germline ends came to 5 bases. Germline-derived CDR1 and CDR2 are SSHAT and FNYEAQ (reference sequence). CDR3 coding DNA: TGTGCCAGCAGCTTAGGACAAAGCACAGATACGCAGTATTTT. It encodes CASSLGQSTDTQYF.

The chain recombines TRBV5-4 with TRBJ1-1; possibly TRBD1 for D (6 bases). The germline gives CDR1 SGHNT, CDR2 YYREEE (reference sequence). CDR3 length equals 14 residues. V lost 4 bases and J lost 5, with 15 bases in between. The CDR3 DNA reads as TGTGCCAGCAGCGATACAGGGTCAAGGACTGAAGCTTTCTTT. Residues: CASSDTGSRTEAFF.

The chain links TRBV11-2 to TRBJ2-1; perhaps D is TRBD1 or TRBD2 (5 bases each). Looked up from germline, CDR1 is SGHAT and CDR2 is FQNNGV. Trimming took off 2 bases at V and 4 bases at J, with 12 bases between the two ends. The CDR3 is 15 residues long. The CDR3 DNA sequence: TGTGCCAGCAGCTTAATAGTTGGGACGTACAATGAGCAGTTCTTC. Translation: CASSLIVGTYNEQFF.

This clone came up a few times. This chain uses TRBV14 with TRBJ2-3; 7 bases align to TRBD1. Germline V gene sequence: CDR1 SGHDN, CDR2 FVKESK. V was pared by 3 bases and J by 3 bases, with 9 bases of the junction left unmatched. There are 16 residues in the CDR3. The CDR3 DNA reads TGTGCCAGCAGCCAGATAGACAGGGTTGGGACAGATACGCAGTATTTT. It yields the protein CASSQIDRVGTDTQYF.

The chain employs TRBV5-1 and TRBJ2-7, with D perhaps assigned TRBD1 or TRBD2 (5 bases each). The CDR3 contains 18 residues. Trimming removed 2 bases from V and 0 bases from J, with 21 bases in between. Germline assignment: CDR1 SGHRS and CDR2 YFSETQ. In nucleotides, the CDR3 is TGCGCCAGCAGCTTTAGGGGACGGGCAGGCCCAGCCTCCTACGAGCAGTACTTC. It translates to CASSFRGRAGPASYEQYF.

J is TRBJ1-4 and V is TRBV6-5; D unclear. V lost 0 bases, J lost 5 bases, and 10 bases lay in between. The germline gives CDR1 MNHEY, CDR2 SVGAGI. The CDR3 contains 15 residues. The CDR3 sequence is CASSYSTRGNEKLFF. The CDR3 nucleotides are TGTGCCAGCAGTTACTCGACCAGAGGGAATGAAAAACTGTTTTTT.

The chain joins TRBV14 to TRBJ2-5, with D unresolved. The germline gives CDR1 SGHDN, CDR2 FVKESK. This CDR3 has 14 residues. Trimming took 4 bases from V and 3 from J, leaving 12 bases between them. The CDR3 nucleotides are TGTGCCAGCAGCCGACGCGGATTAAAAGAGACCCAGTACTTC. Translating gives CASSRRGLKETQYF.

The CDR3, as DNA: TGCGCCAGCAGCTCTGGACTAGCGGGATTCAACACCGGGGAGCTGTTTTTT. Its translation: CASSSGLAGFNTGELFF. The genes are TRBV5-1 and TRBJ2-2, with 12 bases matching TRBD2. Trimming at V came to 3 bases and at J to 2 bases, leaving 5 bases not matched to a gene. The CDR3 loop spans 17 amino acids. CDR1 is SGHRS, CDR2 YFSETQ, per germline.

The V and J genes are TRBV11-3 and TRBJ2-2, with D unresolved. There are 12 residues in the CDR3. The V gene's germline CDR1 is SGHNT and CDR2 YENEEA. V gave up 4 bases and J gave up 6 bases, with 6 bases separating them. The CDR3 reads CASSSPPGELFF. The CDR3 DNA sequence: TGTGCCAGCAGCTCCCCCCCCGGGGAGCTGTTTTTT.

The chain combines TRBV9 with TRBJ2-1, with 10 bases matching TRBD2. This CDR3 is built from 16 residues. V gave up 4 bases and J gave up 7 bases; unmatched junction bases: 11. Per the germline V gene, CDR1 is SGDLS and CDR2 is YYNGEE. CDR3 coding DNA: TGTGCCAGCAGCAAAGGTCCCCTAGCGGGAGATAATGAGCAGTTCTTC. This translates into CASSKGPLAGDNEQFF.

The J gene is TRBJ1-2, the V gene TRBV11-2, with D unresolved. Trimming took 0 bases from V and 8 from J, leaving 16 bases between them. The CDR3 loop spans 15 amino acids. Germline lookup yields CDR1 SGHAT and CDR2 FQNNGV. This chain's CDR3 is CASSLDSRAGGGYTF. The CDR3 DNA is TGTGCCAGCAGCTTAGACAGTCGGGCCGGAGGCGGCTACACCTTC.